A selection of T cell receptor beta chains follows, all from one sample in a study of cytomegalovirus exposure and HLA in healthy donors. The method was immunoSEQ multiplex PCR; TCRdb's version includes in-frame clones alone and lacks a portion of them. The sample lists about 190,000 clones, 85% occurring once. Input material: PBMCs. These receptors all come from a boy aged 2-9 years in good health and CMV-seronegative. CDR3s include the opening cysteine and the closing phenylalanine or tryptophan. A D gene is named only where the DNA matches it firmly. A row's size may be missing; if present it is once, few, many or a size class.

clone_size j_call d_call v_call cdr3_nt cdr3_aa
once TRBJ2-4 - TRBV5-8 TGTGCCAGCGACTTCACTCGCCAGGGTCGCGTCTCCAAAAACATTCAGTACTTC CASDFTRQGRVSKNIQYF
- TRBJ2-1 TRBD1 TRBV19 TGTGCCAGTAGTATGGACAGGGGGTCATACAATGAGCAGTTCTTC CASSMDRGSYNEQFF
once TRBJ2-2 - TRBV9 TGTGCCAGCAGCACAAGGGCACAGGGTTCCGGGGAGCTGTTTTTT CASSTRAQGSGELFF
- TRBJ2-2 TRBD2 TRBV19 TGTGCCAGTAACACCTGGGGGGGCGGGGAGCTGTTTTTT CASNTWGGGELFF
- TRBJ2-1 TRBD2 TRBV30 TGTGCCTGGTCAATAGCGGGAGGGAGATGGGATGAGCAGTTCTTC CAWSIAGGRWDEQFF
- TRBJ1-2 - TRBV28 TGTGCCAGCAGGGGGACCGGGACAAAGGCTAACTATGGCTACACCTTC CASRGTGTKANYGYTF
- TRBJ2-4 - TRBV10-3 TGTGCCATCAGTCCAACGGGTGATGAAAACATTCAGTACTTC CAISPTGDENIQYF
- TRBJ2-5 - TRBV28 TGTGCCAGCAGTTTATTAGCCGGGAAAGAGACCCAGTACTTC CASSLLAGKETQYF
- TRBJ2-5 TRBD2 TRBV27 TGTGCCAGCAGTTTATGGCAGGGTGGGAGGGCCCCTTTCCAAGAGACCCAGTACTTC CASSLWQGGRAPFQETQYF
- TRBJ2-3 TRBD1 TRBV5-1 TGCGCCAGCAGCGTAGGACAGGCTAGCACAGATACGCAGTATTTT CASSVGQASTDTQYF
- TRBJ2-2 TRBD2 TRBV6-5 TGTGCCAGCAGTTACTCTATGACTAGCGGGAGTTGGGAGCTGTTTTTT CASSYSMTSGSWELFF
- TRBJ2-1 - TRBV12-5 TGTGCTAGTGGTTTGTATTACAATGAGCAGTTCTTC CASGLYYNEQFF
- TRBJ2-1 TRBD2 TRBV7-6 TGTGCCAGCAGCTATGCCCCGGGGGGGGCCAGCTCCTACAATGAGCAGTTCTTC CASSYAPGGASSYNEQFF
- TRBJ2-6 TRBD1 TRBV2 TGTGCCAGCAGTGAAAGTGGGACAGGGTTGTCTGGGGCCAACGTCCTGACTTTC CASSESGTGLSGANVLTF
- TRBJ2-2 - TRBV14 TGTGCCAGCAGCCAAACTACCGGGGAGCTGTTTTTT CASSQTTGELFF
- TRBJ2-1 TRBD2 TRBV30 TGTGCCTGGAGGGTTCCGGGACTAGCGGCCAATGAGCAGTTCTTC CAWRVPGLAANEQFF
- TRBJ1-3 - TRBV11-2 TGTGCCAGCAGCGCCGCGGGAGCGGGTGGAAACACCATATATTTT CASSAAGAGGNTIYF
- TRBJ2-7 TRBD2 TRBV9 TGTGCCAGCGCCGAGGGACTAGCAATATCCTACGAGCAGTACTTC CASAEGLAISYEQYF
- TRBJ2-7 TRBD2 TRBV5-1 TGCGCCAGCAGCTTGGGACTAGCGGGAGGGGTTGTGTACGAGCAGTACTTC CASSLGLAGGVVYEQYF
- TRBJ2-5 TRBD1 TRBV5-1 TGCGCCAGCAGCTGGGACAGGGATGAGCAGTACTTC CASSWDRDEQYF
- TRBJ1-5 - TRBV6-6 TGTGCCAGCAGTTACTCGTACGGGTATCAGCCCCAGCATTTT CASSYSYGYQPQHF
few TRBJ1-4 - TRBV5-1 TGCGCCAGCAGCTTGGCGCGGAATGAAAAACTGTTTTTT CASSLARNEKLFF
- TRBJ2-5 TRBD2 TRBV4-2 TGTGCCAGCAGCCAGATACTAGCGGGGCGCCAAGAGACCCAGTACTTC CASSQILAGRQETQYF
few TRBJ2-5 - TRBV21-1 TGTGCCAGCAGCCCACAGGGACAGACCCTCGGGACCCAGTACTTC CASSPQGQTLGTQYF
- TRBJ1-1 - TRBV7-9 TGTGCCAGCAGCTTAACTGGGACTCCCACTGAAGCTTTCTTT CASSLTGTPTEAFF
- TRBJ1-5 TRBD1 TRBV27 TGTGCCAGCAGTTTAAAGGGACAGCTACCTAATCAGCCCCAGCATTTT CASSLKGQLPNQPQHF
- TRBJ1-6 - TRBV5-5 TGTGCCAGCAGCGACAGTGTTGGGTCACCCCTCCACTTT CASSDSVGSPLHF
- TRBJ1-5 TRBD1 TRBV7-6 TGTGCCAGCAGCTTAGGACAGGGGCAAGATCAGCCCCAGCATTTT CASSLGQGQDQPQHF
- TRBJ2-3 TRBD2 TRBV5-1 TGCGCCAGCAGCTTCAAGCGGGGGGGCCCAGATACGCAGTATTTT CASSFKRGGPDTQYF
- TRBJ1-2 TRBD1 TRBV6-4 TGTGCCAGCAGAGGGACAGCGCCTAACTATGGCTACACCTTC CASRGTAPNYGYTF
- TRBJ2-7 - TRBV6-1 TGTGCCAGCAGTTCGGACATCTCCTACGAGCAGTACTTC CASSSDISYEQYF
- TRBJ2-7 - TRBV6-1 TGTGCCAGCATCGCGGGACCTCCGAGGTCCTACGAGCAGTACTTC CASIAGPPRSYEQYF
- TRBJ2-5 TRBD2 TRBV5-4 TGTGCCAGCAGCTTCGAGAAACTAGCGGGACAAGAGACCCAGTACTTC CASSFEKLAGQETQYF